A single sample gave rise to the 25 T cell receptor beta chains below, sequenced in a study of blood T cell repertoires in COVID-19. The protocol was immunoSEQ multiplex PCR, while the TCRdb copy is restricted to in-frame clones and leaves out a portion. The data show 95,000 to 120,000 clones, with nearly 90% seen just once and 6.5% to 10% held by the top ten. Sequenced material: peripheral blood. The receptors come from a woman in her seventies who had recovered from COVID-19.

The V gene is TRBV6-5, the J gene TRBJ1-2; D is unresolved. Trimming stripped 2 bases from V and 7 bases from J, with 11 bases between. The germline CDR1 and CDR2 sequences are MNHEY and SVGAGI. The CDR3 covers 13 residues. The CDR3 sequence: CASSYEEYSGYTF. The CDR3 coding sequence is TGTGCCAGCAGTTACGAGGAATACTCTGGCTACACCTTC.

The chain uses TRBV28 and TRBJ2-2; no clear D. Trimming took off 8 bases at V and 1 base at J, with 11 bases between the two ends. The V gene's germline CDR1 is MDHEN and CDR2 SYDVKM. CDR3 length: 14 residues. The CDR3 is CASEVSLNTGELFF. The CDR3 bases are TGTGCCAGCGAGGTTAGCTTGAACACCGGGGAGCTGTTTTTT.

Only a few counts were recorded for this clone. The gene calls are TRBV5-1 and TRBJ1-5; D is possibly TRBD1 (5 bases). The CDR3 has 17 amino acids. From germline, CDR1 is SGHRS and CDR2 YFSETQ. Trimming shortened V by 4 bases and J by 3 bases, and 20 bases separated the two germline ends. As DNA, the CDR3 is TGCGCCAGCAGCCTCGACCCGGCAGGGTTATACAATCAGCCCCAGCATTTT. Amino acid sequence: CASSLDPAGLYNQPQHF.

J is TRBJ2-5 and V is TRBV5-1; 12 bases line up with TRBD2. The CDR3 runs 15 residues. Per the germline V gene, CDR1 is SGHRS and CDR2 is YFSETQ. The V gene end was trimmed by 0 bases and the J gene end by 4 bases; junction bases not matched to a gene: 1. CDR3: CASSLELAGGETQYF. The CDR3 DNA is TGCGCCAGCAGCTTGGAACTAGCGGGAGGAGAGACCCAGTACTTC.

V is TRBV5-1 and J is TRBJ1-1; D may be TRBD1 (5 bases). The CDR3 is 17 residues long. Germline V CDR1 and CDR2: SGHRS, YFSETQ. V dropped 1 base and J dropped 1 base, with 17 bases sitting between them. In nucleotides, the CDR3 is TGCGCCAGCAGCTTGTTCGGGGCCGGGAGGGGGAACACTGAAGCTTTCTTT. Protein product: CASSLFGAGRGNTEAFF.

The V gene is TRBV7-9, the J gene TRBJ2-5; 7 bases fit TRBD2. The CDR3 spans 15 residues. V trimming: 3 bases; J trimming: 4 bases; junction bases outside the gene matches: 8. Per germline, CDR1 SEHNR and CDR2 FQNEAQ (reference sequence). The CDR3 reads CASSFSGRRGETQYF. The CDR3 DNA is TGTGCCAGCAGCTTTTCCGGGAGGCGAGGAGAGACCCAGTACTTC.

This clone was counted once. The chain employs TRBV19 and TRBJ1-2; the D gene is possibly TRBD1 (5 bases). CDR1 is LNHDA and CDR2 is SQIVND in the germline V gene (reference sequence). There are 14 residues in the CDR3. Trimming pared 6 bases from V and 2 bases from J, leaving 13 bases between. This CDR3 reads CASRRREGNYGYTF. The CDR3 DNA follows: TGTGCCAGTAGGAGGAGGGAGGGGAACTATGGCTACACCTTC.

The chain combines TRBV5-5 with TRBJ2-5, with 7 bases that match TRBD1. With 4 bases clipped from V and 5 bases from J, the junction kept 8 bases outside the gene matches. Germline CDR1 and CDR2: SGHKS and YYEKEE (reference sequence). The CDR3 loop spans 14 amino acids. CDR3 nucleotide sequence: TGTGCCAGCAGCGAGACAGGGTTTAGGGAGACCCAGTACTTC. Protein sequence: CASSETGFRETQYF. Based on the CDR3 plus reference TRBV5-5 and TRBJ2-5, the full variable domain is DAGVTQSPTHLIKTRGQQVTLRCSPISGHKSVSWYQQVLGQGPQFIFQYYEKEERGRGNFPDRFSARQFPNYSSELNVNALLLGDSALYLCASSETGFRETQYFGPGTRLLVL.

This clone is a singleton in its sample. The CDR3 nucleotides read TGCGCCAGCAGCTTAGGACTCAGGACAGGGCAAGATACGCAGTATTTT. Translated: CASSLGLRTGQDTQYF. The chain carries TRBV5-1 and TRBJ2-3; 8 nucleotides match TRBD1. The CDR3 loop spans 16 amino acids. From germline, CDR1 is SGHRS and CDR2 YFSETQ. Trimming cost V 2 bases and J 5 bases; bases outside gene matches: 10.

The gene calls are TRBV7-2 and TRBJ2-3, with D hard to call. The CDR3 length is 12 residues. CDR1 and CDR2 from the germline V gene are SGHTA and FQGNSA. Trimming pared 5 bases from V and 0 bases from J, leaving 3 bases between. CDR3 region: CASSISTDTQYF. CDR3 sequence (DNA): TGTGCCAGCAGCATAAGCACAGATACGCAGTATTTT.

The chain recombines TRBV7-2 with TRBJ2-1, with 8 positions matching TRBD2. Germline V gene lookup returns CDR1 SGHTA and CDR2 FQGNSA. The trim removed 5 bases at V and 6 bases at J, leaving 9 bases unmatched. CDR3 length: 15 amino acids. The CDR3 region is CASSPQAGGGNEQFF. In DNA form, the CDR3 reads TGTGCCAGCAGCCCACAGGCGGGAGGCGGCAATGAGCAGTTCTTC.

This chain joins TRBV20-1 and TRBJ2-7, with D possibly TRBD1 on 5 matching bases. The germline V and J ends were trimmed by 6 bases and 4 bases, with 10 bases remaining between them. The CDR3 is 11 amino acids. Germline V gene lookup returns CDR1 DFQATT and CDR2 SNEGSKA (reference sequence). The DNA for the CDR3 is TGCAGTGCATACAGGAGTTACGAGCAGTACTTC. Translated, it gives CSAYRSYEQYF.

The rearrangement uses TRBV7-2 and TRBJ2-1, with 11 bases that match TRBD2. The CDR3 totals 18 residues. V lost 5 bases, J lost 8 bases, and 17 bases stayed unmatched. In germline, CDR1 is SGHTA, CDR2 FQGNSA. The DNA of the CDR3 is TGTGCCAGCAGCCCCTTGTCTATACTAGCGGGAGTTTTGGATGAGCAGTTCTTC. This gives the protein CASSPLSILAGVLDEQFF.

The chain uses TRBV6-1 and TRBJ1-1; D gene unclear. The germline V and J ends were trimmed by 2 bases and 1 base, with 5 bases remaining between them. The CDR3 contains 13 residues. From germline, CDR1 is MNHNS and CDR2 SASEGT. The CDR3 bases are TGTGCCAGCAGTGAAACCGGGAACACTGAAGCTTTCTTT. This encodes CASSETGNTEAFF.

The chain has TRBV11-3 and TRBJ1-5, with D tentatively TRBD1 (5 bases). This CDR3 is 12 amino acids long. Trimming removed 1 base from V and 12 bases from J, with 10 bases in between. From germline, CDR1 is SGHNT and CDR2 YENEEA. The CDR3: CASSLGGRLQHF. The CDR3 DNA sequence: TGTGCCAGCAGCTTAGGGGGCCGCCTCCAGCATTTT.

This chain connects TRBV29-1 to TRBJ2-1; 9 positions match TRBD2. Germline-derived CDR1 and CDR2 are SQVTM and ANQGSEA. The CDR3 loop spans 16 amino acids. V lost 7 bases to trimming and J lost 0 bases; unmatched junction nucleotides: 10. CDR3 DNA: TGCAGCGGGGCCGGGGCGGGGGGGAGCTCCTACAATGAGCAGTTCTTC. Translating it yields CSGAGAGGSSYNEQFF.

CDR3 region: CATRDIQETQYF. In DNA form, the CDR3 reads TGTGCCACCAGGGATATACAAGAGACCCAGTACTTC. This sequence joins TRBV24-1 and TRBJ2-5; D is undetermined. Per the germline V gene, CDR1 is KGHDR and CDR2 is SFDVKD. Between the trimmed V and J ends, which lost 7 bases and 2 bases, there was a span of 7 bases. This CDR3 contains 12 residues.

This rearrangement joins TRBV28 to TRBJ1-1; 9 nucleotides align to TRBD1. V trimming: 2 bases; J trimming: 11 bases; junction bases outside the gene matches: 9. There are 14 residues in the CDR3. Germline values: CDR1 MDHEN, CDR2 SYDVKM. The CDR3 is CASSLETTGGSAFF. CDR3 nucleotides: TGTGCCAGCAGTTTAGAAACGACAGGGGGAAGTGCTTTCTTT. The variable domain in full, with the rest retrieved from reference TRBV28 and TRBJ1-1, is DVKVTQSSRYLVKRTGEKVFLECVQDMDHENMFWYRQDPGLGLRLIYFSYDVKMKEKGDIPEGYSVSREKKERFSLILESASTNQTSMYLCASSLETTGGSAFFGQGTRLTVV.

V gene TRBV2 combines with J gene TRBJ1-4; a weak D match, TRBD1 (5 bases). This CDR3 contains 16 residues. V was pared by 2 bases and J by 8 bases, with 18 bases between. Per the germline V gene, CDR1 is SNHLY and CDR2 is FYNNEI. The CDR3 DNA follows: TGTGCCAGCAGTGAATGGGGCCAGGGAAGAGGAGAAAAACTGTTTTTT. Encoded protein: CASSEWGQGRGEKLFF.

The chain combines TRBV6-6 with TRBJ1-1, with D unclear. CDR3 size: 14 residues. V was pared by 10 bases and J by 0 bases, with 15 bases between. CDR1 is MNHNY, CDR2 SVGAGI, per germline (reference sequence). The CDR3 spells CATGVGNLNTEAFF. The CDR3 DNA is TGTGCCACCGGAGTGGGTAATTTGAACACTGAAGCTTTCTTT.

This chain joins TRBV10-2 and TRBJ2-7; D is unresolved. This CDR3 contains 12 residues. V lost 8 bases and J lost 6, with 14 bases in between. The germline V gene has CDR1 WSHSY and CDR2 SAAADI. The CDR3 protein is CASGRPSGEQYF. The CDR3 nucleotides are TGCGCCAGCGGCCGGCCATCGGGCGAGCAGTACTTC.

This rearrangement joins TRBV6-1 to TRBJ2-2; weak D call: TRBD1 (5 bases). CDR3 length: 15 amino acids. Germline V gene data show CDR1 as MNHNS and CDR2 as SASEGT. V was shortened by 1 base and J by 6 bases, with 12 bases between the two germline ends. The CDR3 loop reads CASSEVQGRAGELFF. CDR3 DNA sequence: TGTGCCAGCAGTGAAGTTCAGGGTAGGGCCGGGGAGCTGTTTTTT.

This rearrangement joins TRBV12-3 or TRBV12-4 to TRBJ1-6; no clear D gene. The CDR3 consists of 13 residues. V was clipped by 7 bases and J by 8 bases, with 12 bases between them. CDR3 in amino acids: CASTGDNHSPLHF. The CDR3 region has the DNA TGTGCCAGCACCGGAGATAACCATTCACCCCTCCACTTT.

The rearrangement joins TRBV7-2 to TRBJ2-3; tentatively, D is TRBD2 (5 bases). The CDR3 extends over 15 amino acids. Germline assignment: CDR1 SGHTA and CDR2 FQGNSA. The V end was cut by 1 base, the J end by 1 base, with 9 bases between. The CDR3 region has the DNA TGTGCCAGCAGCTTAGGACTACAGCGCACAGATACGCAGTATTTT. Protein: CASSLGLQRTDTQYF.

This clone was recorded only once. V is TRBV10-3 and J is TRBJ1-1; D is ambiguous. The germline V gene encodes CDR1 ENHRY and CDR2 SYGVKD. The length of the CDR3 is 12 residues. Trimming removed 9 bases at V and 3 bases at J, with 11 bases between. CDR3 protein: CAMRAYDTEAFF. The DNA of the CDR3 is TGTGCCATGAGGGCTTACGACACTGAAGCTTTCTTT.